A single T cell receptor beta chain is shown here with its context. The antigen is not known. Trimming took off 2 bases at V and 5 bases at J, with 16 bases between the two ends. Germline V CDR1 and CDR2: SEHNR, FQNEAQ (reference sequence). This CDR3 is built from 15 residues. One entry per CDR3 protein, called by TCRdb with MiXCR from the reads. Here the sample spans about 180,000 distinct CDR3 sequences, roughly 14% being singletons. The sample comes from a study of T cell repertoires in cytomegalovirus infection. Study information: Public signatures in TCR beta pointed to CMV infection and matching HLA type. Overall study findings and caveats: The ex vivo response was dominated by HLA-C-restricted CMV-specific TCR beta clonotypes. There were carriers of CMV plus the relevant HLA, and cumulative public TCR beta family frequency identified them.

This clonotype originated in a human donor in good health (CMV status not recorded). Some clones in this sample may be carry-over from other donors' samples. V gene TRBV7-9 combines with J gene TRBJ2-7; D gene uncertain. Sequences were obtained from PBMCs. CDR3 loop: CASSLNSPAQHEQYF. In nucleotides, the CDR3 is TGTGCCAGCAGCTTAAATAGCCCGGCCCAGCACGAGCAGTACTTC.